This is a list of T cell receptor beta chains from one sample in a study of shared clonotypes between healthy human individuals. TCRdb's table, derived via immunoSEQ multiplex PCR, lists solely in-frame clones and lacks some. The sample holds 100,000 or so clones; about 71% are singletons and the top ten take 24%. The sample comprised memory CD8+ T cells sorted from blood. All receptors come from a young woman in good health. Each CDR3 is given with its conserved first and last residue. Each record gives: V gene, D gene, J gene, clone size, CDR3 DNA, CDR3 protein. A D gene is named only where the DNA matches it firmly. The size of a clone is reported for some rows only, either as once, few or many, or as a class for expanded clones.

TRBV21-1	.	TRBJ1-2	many	TGTGCCAGCAGCAACGCCCGGGATTGGACGGGGAACTATGGCTACACCTTC	CASSNARDWTGNYGYTF
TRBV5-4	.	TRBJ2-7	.	TGTGCCAGCAGCTTGCACGCCGAGCAGTACTTC	CASSLHAEQYF
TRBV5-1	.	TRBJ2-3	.	TGCGCCAGCAGCTTGGCCGGGACCCCGGATACGCAGTATTTT	CASSLAGTPDTQYF
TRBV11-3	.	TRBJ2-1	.	TGTGCCAGCAGCCAAGAAGTATCAGGGTCCTACAATGAGCAGTTCTTC	CASSQEVSGSYNEQFF
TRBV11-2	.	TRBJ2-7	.	TGTGCCAGCAGCCCCAACCGGGGGAGCATTGGGCAGTACTTC	CASSPNRGSIGQYF
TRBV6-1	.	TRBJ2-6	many	TGTGCCAGCAGTGAAGACGGAGGTACTGGGGCCAACGTCCTGACTTTC	CASSEDGGTGANVLTF
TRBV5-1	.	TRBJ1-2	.	TGCGCCAGCAGCTTGGCCTGGGGGACCTATGGCTACACCTTC	CASSLAWGTYGYTF
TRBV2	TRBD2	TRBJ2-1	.	TGTGCCAGCAGTGAGGAGACTAGCGGTTACAATGAGCAGTTCTTC	CASSEETSGYNEQFF
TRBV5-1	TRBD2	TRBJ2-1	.	TGCGCCAGCACGGACTCTAGCGGGAGGAGGTCCTACAATGAGCAGTTCTTC	CASTDSSGRRSYNEQFF
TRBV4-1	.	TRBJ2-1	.	TGCGCCAGCAGCCAAGACTCCGGGGGCAATGAGCAGTTCTTC	CASSQDSGGNEQFF
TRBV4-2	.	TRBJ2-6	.	TGTGCCAGCAGCCCGGAGGGGGGCGCTGGGGCCAACGTCCTGACTTTC	CASSPEGGAGANVLTF